The rows below give T cell receptor beta chains drawn from one sample of a study of cytomegalovirus exposure and HLA in healthy donors. Sequenced by immunoSEQ multiplex PCR; TCRdb stores in-frame clones only, minus some. The sample shows hundreds of thousands of clones, more than 75% of them seen only once. The specimen sequenced was PBMCs. Source of these receptors: a young woman in good health and CMV-seropositive. Each CDR3 is given with its conserved first and last residue. D genes are given only for firm matches. Only part of the rows carry a size: once, few, many, or a class if the clone is expanded.

TRBD1,TRBJ2-1,TRBV27,.,TGTGCCAGCAGTTTAGCCAGGGGGTACAATGAGCAGTTCTTC,CASSLARGYNEQFF
TRBD1,TRBJ2-7,TRBV28,few,TGTGCCAGCAGTTCTGGGACAGGGTCTGGCGAGCAGTACTTC,CASSSGTGSGEQYF
.,TRBJ1-2,TRBV11-2,.,TGTGCCAGCAGCTCACGACTCGATTTTGGGTATGGCTACACCTTC,CASSSRLDFGYGYTF
TRBD2,TRBJ2-1,TRBV7-9,.,TGTGCCAGCAGCTTATTAGTAGCGGGAGCCCCCTACTACAATGAGCAGTTCTTC,CASSLLVAGAPYYNEQFF
.,TRBJ2-3,TRBV11-1,.,TGTGCCAGCAGCCACAGGTTTTCCACAGATACGCAGTATTTT,CASSHRFSTDTQYF
.,TRBJ2-2,TRBV27,.,TGTGCCAGCAGTCAGACAGCGACGTACGGGGAGCTGTTTTTT,CASSQTATYGELFF
.,TRBJ1-5,TRBV27,.,TGTGCCAGCAGTGCCGGGACATTTAGCAATCAGCCCCAGCATTTT,CASSAGTFSNQPQHF
.,TRBJ1-1,TRBV11-3,.,TGTGCCAGCAGCTTCCGGGGTAAGGGCACTGAAGCTTTCTTT,CASSFRGKGTEAFF
TRBD2,TRBJ2-2,TRBV6-6,.,TGTGCCAGCAGCCAGACTAGCGAGAACACCGGGGAGCTGTTTTTT,CASSQTSENTGELFF
.,TRBJ2-7,TRBV29-1,few,TGCAGCGTTGGTTGGAGCTACGAGCAGTACTTC,CSVGWSYEQYF
TRBD1,TRBJ2-7,TRBV10-3,.,TGTGCCGCCAGAGACAAGGACAGGTCTTACGAGCAGTACTTC,CAARDKDRSYEQYF
.,TRBJ2-2,TRBV27,.,TGTGCCAGCCGGGTGTTTCAGGGCACCGGGGAGCTGTTTTTT,CASRVFQGTGELFF
.,TRBJ2-5,TRBV20-1,few,TGCAGTGCTAGAGATCGACGGGCCCAGTACTTC,CSARDRRAQYF
TRBD1,TRBJ1-2,TRBV30,.,TGTGCCTGGGGGACAGATTCTAACTATGGCTACACCTTC,CAWGTDSNYGYTF
TRBD1,TRBJ2-3,TRBV13,.,TGTGCCAGCAGTTATTCCGGGACAGGATACCTAGATACGCAGTATTTT,CASSYSGTGYLDTQYF
.,TRBJ1-3,TRBV6-1,few,TGTGCCAGCAGTGAAGAGGGAGGGGCTGGAAACACCATATATTTT,CASSEEGGAGNTIYF
TRBD2,TRBJ2-7,TRBV5-5,.,TGTGCCAGCAGCTCATTGAGCGGGAGTTACGACGAGCAGTACTTC,CASSSLSGSYDEQYF
.,TRBJ1-1,TRBV30,.,TGTGCCTGGCTCCCCTGGGAGATAGGAACTGAAGCTTTCTTT,CAWLPWEIGTEAFF
TRBD1,TRBJ1-2,TRBV30,.,TGTGCCTGGGAGGCCCCCCCGGGACAGGGGAACTATGGCTACACCTTC,CAWEAPPGQGNYGYTF
TRBD2,TRBJ2-7,TRBV28,.,TGTGCCAGCAGTGACGGGGCGGGAGGGGCCTCCTACGAGCAGTACTTC,CASSDGAGGASYEQYF
.,TRBJ1-1,TRBV13,.,TGTGCCAGCAGCCTATTGCGGACTGAAGCTTTCTTT,CASSLLRTEAFF
TRBD1,TRBJ2-7,TRBV18,.,TGTGCCAGCTCACCGGGCAGGGGGACCTACGAGCAGTACTTC,CASSPGRGTYEQYF
.,TRBJ1-5,TRBV27,.,TGTGCCAGCAGACGGGGGGGAGATCAGCCCCAGCATTTT,CASRRGGDQPQHF
.,TRBJ1-1,TRBV5-1,.,TGCGCCAGCAGCTTGACCGGGACTGGAGGCACTGAAGCTTTCTTT,CASSLTGTGGTEAFF
TRBD1,TRBJ1-5,TRBV28,.,TGTGCCAGCAGTTTTAGGTTCAGGGGGCGCGAGGGAAGCAATCAGCCCCAGCATTTT,CASSFRFRGREGSNQPQHF
TRBD2,TRBJ2-7,TRBV5-1,.,TGCGCCAGCAGCTTGGGGACTAGCGACGAGCAGTACTTC,CASSLGTSDEQYF
.,TRBJ2-3,TRBV4-1,.,TGCGCCAGCAGCATCACAGAGGGATACACAGATACGCAGTATTTT,CASSITEGYTDTQYF
.,TRBJ2-1,TRBV19,once,TGTGCCAGTACGGAACTAGCATACGGCGATGAGCAGTTCTTC,CASTELAYGDEQFF
TRBD1,TRBJ2-1,TRBV5-1,.,TGCGCCAGCACTACCGGGACAGGGTTTGTTAATGAGCAGTTCTTC,CASTTGTGFVNEQFF
TRBD2,TRBJ2-5,TRBV6-1,once,TGTGCCAGCAGTGAGTCTAGCGGGAGGGGACCCCAAGAGACCCAGTACTTC,CASSESSGRGPQETQYF
TRBD1,TRBJ2-3,TRBV27,.,TGTGCCAGCAGTCCGTCCCCAGGGGGTTCAGATACGCAGTATTTT,CASSPSPGGSDTQYF
.,TRBJ1-5,TRBV6-1,.,TGTGCCAGCAGTGAAGCGGCAGGTAATCAGCCCCAGCATTTT,CASSEAAGNQPQHF
TRBD2,TRBJ2-7,TRBV9,.,TGTGCCAGCAGCGCTAGCGGGTCCCTCTCCTACGAGCAGTACTTC,CASSASGSLSYEQYF
.,TRBJ1-3,TRBV5-1,once,TGCGCCAGCAGCTTGGAAGCACTGCTCTCTGGAAACACCATATATTTT,CASSLEALLSGNTIYF
.,TRBJ2-1,TRBV5-1,.,TGCGCCAGCCGAGTAGCCGAAGGTAACTACAATGAGCAGTTCTTC,CASRVAEGNYNEQFF
TRBD2,TRBJ2-3,TRBV5-4,.,TGTGCCAGTCCCGGGACTAGCGAAACAGATACGCAGTATTTT,CASPGTSETDTQYF
TRBD1,TRBJ2-3,TRBV27,.,TGTGCCAGCAGTCCTCCCAGGGGGCTCTCTAGCACAGATACGCAGTATTTT,CASSPPRGLSSTDTQYF
TRBD2,TRBJ2-3,TRBV6-5,.,TGTGCCAGCAGTTACGGACTAGAAGTGGATACGCAGTATTTT,CASSYGLEVDTQYF
TRBD1,TRBJ2-7,TRBV28,.,TGTGCCAGCAGTCTACTTCGGACAGGAATCTACGAGCAGTACTTC,CASSLLRTGIYEQYF
TRBD1,TRBJ1-3,TRBV19,.,TGTGCCAGTAGTATGACAGGGGCGGACTCTGGAAACACCATATATTTT,CASSMTGADSGNTIYF
TRBD1,TRBJ1-1,TRBV18,many,TGTGCCAGCTCACAGGACAGGGCACCTAACACTGAAGCTTTCTTT,CASSQDRAPNTEAFF
.,TRBJ2-7,TRBV6-1,once,TGTGCCATAGCACCTCATACGGGGGAGCAGTACTTC,CAIAPHTGEQYF
.,TRBJ1-3,TRBV7-2,once,TGTGCCAGCAGCTCCCCAGGAACGGGAAACACCATATATTTT,CASSSPGTGNTIYF